This T cell receptor beta chain was found in a study of cytomegalovirus exposure and HLA in healthy donors. Background on the study: From donors who were HLA-typed, an early data release held around 85 million unique TCRs.

This PCR relied on a set of 60 Vbeta primers and 13 Jbeta primers. Only in-frame clones appear in the TCRdb table, and some are missing; sequencing was by immunoSEQ multiplex PCR. The profile shows more than 85,000 clones, over 55% of them singletons. The CDR3 runs 16 residues. V lost 4 bases to trimming and J lost 2 bases; unmatched junction nucleotides: 9. CDR1 is SGHRS, CDR2 YFSETQ, per germline. This clone was observed a handful of times. The TCR was taken from a young woman in good health and CMV-seronegative. Sequenced material: PBMCs. The J gene is TRBJ2-7, the V gene TRBV5-1; TRBD2 matches at 10 bases. The CDR3 spells CASSPSPSGGAYEQYF. As DNA, the CDR3 is TGCGCCAGCAGCCCTTCTCCTAGCGGGGGAGCCTACGAGCAGTACTTC.